This entry lists 27 T cell receptor beta chains sequenced from one sample in a study of blood T cell repertoires in COVID-19. Only in-frame clones appear in the TCRdb table, and some are missing; sequencing was by immunoSEQ multiplex PCR. The table has some 100,000 clones, around 81% seen once. Sequencing was carried out using peripheral blood. Receptor source: a man in his forties or fifties with active or convalescent COVID-19.

The rearrangement links TRBV3-1 (or the pseudogene TRBV3-2) to TRBJ2-3; TRBD1 matches 8 bases. The CDR3 totals 14 residues. Trimming took 4 bases from V and 6 from J; bases not matched to a gene: 6. The germline gives CDR1 LGHDT, CDR2 YNNKEL (reference sequence). For the CDR3, the DNA is TGTGCCAGCAGCCGACGGACAGGGCTGGATACGCAGTATTTT. It is translated as CASSRRTGLDTQYF.

The chain combines TRBV30 with TRBJ1-2, with 7 bases that match TRBD1. The CDR3 loop spans 17 amino acids. Germline-derived CDR1 and CDR2 are GTSNPN and SVGIG (reference sequence). Trimming cost V 0 bases and J 3 bases; bases outside gene matches: 13. CDR3: CAWSVGSGDSHYYGYTF. As DNA, the CDR3 is TGTGCCTGGAGTGTAGGTAGTGGGGACAGCCACTACTATGGCTACACCTTC. The full variable domain, rest sourced from reference TRBV30 and TRBJ1-2, is SQTIHQWPATLVQPVGSPLSLECTVEGTSNPNLYWYRQAAGRGLQLLFYSVGIGQISSEVPQNLSASRPQDRQFILSSKKLLLSDSGFYLCAWSVGSGDSHYYGYTFGSGTRLTVV.

The chain recombines TRBV23-1 with TRBJ2-7; D is possibly TRBD1 (7 bases). TRBV23-1 is placed among ORFs of uncertain function. Deletions cut 2 bases from V and 1 base from J, with 12 bases between. This CDR3 is built from 15 residues. In DNA form, the CDR3 reads TGCGCCAGCAGTCAAAGCAGGGGGGATTCCTACGAGCAGTACTTC. It codes for CASSQSRGDSYEQYF.

The V gene is TRBV11-2, the J gene TRBJ2-2; 11 positions match TRBD2. CDR1 and CDR2 (germline): SGHAT, FQNNGV. This CDR3 has 16 amino acids. The trim removed 3 bases at V and 6 bases at J, leaving 6 bases unmatched. CDR3 protein: CASSFLLAGEAGELFF. The DNA for the CDR3 is TGTGCCAGCAGCTTCTTACTAGCGGGAGAGGCCGGGGAGCTGTTTTTT.

This clone appeared a single time. This chain links TRBV7-8 with TRBJ1-3; no firm D call. Germline CDR1 reads SGHVS; CDR2 reads FQNEAQ. V lost 5 bases and J 4 bases, leaving 9 bases between the germline ends. The CDR3 runs to 13 residues. The CDR3 here is CASSVQQGNTIYF. CDR3 DNA: TGTGCCAGCAGCGTCCAACAAGGAAACACCATATATTTT.

Details on this clone: At the DNA level, this CDR3 is encoded by other sequences in the same sample as well. This sequence joins TRBV28 and TRBJ2-5; D gene uncertain. The CDR3 consists of 12 residues. The ends were cut back, 6 bases at V and 4 bases at J, with 9 bases in the middle. Germline V gene sequence: CDR1 MDHEN, CDR2 SYDVKM. Here the CDR3 DNA reads TGTGCCAGCAGCCTTACTCGAGAGACCCAGTACTTC. Translation: CASSLTRETQYF.

V and J are TRBV7-3 and TRBJ2-5; D gene unclear. CDR3 length: 13 residues. Germline loops: CDR1 SGHTA, CDR2 FQGTGA. V dropped 4 bases and J dropped 2 bases, with 8 bases sitting between them. CDR3 nucleotide sequence: TGTGCCAGCAGCTACTCGCGTCAAGAGACCCAGTACTTC. It codes for CASSYSRQETQYF.

V gene TRBV12-5 combines with J gene TRBJ2-3; a weak D match, TRBD2 (6 bases). In germline, CDR1 is LGHNT, CDR2 FRNRAP. V lost 2 bases, J lost 1 base, and 13 bases lay in between. CDR3 length: 16 residues. In nucleotides, the CDR3 is TGTGCTAGTGGTTTGTCGGGGACTTCTCGCACAGATACGCAGTATTTT. It translates to CASGLSGTSRTDTQYF.

The chain joins TRBV6-5 to TRBJ1-6, with D possibly TRBD1 on 6 matching bases. Germline assignment: CDR1 MNHEY and CDR2 SVGAGI. This CDR3 is 15 amino acids long. V was clipped by 6 bases and J by 9 bases, with 18 bases between them. The CDR3 DNA follows: TGTGCCAGCAGCACCCCCCTGGGGGCGGGTTCACCCCTCCACTTT. Encoded protein: CASSTPLGAGSPLHF.

The chain uses TRBV7-9 and TRBJ2-3, with a possible D match to TRBD2 (5 bases). The CDR3 consists of 15 residues. The V end lost 1 base, the J end lost 4 bases, and 12 bases lay between the germline ends. Germline CDR1 reads SEHNR; CDR2 reads FQNEAQ (reference sequence). The DNA of the CDR3 is TGTGCCAGCAGCTTAGGACGGGGTCTGGCAGATACGCAGTATTTT. This encodes CASSLGRGLADTQYF.

The rearrangement links TRBV9 to TRBJ2-3; 13 nucleotides agree with TRBD2. Germline trimming cut 3 bases from V and 5 bases from J; bases unmatched to any gene: 6. This CDR3 has 16 amino acids. Germline-derived CDR1 and CDR2 are SGDLS and YYNGEE. The CDR3, as DNA: TGTGCCAGCAGCGAGGGGACTAGCGGGATGGTAGATACGCAGTATTTT. This gives the protein CASSEGTSGMVDTQYF.

The gene calls are TRBV7-3 and TRBJ2-2; D perhaps matches TRBD2 (5 bases). The CDR3 is 13 amino acids. Deletions cut 5 bases from V and 6 bases from J, with 10 bases between. CDR1 SGHTA and CDR2 FQGTGA come from the germline V gene. The CDR3 loop is CASSIGVPGELFF. In nucleotides, the CDR3 is TGTGCCAGCAGCATCGGGGTTCCCGGGGAGCTGTTTTTT.

With regard to this clone: The same CDR3 arises from other DNA sequences in this sample as well. The J gene is TRBJ1-3, the V gene TRBV30, with TRBD1 matching over 7 bases. CDR1 is GTSNPN and CDR2 is SVGIG in the germline V gene (reference sequence). The J segment lost 0 bases and the V segment lost 1 base, leaving 0 bases of the junction unmatched. This CDR3 region has 14 residues. CDR3: CAWSGDSSGNTIYF. CDR3 coding DNA: TGTGCCTGGAGTGGGGACAGCTCTGGAAACACCATATATTTT. Supplemented by reference TRBV30 and TRBJ1-3, the full variable domain reads SQTIHQWPATLVQPVGSPLSLECTVEGTSNPNLYWYRQAAGRGLQLLFYSVGIGQISSEVPQNLSASRPQDRQFILSSKKLLLSDSGFYLCAWSGDSSGNTIYFGEGSWLTVV.

The chain employs TRBV10-3 and TRBJ2-1, with TRBD2 matching 12 bases. V was clipped by 6 bases and J by 7 bases; unmatched bases: 10. Germline lookup yields CDR1 ENHRY and CDR2 SYGVKD. This CDR3 is built from 16 residues. The DNA for the CDR3 is TGTGCCATCAGCGATTCCGGGACTAGCGGGTATAATGAGCAGTTCTTC. This translates into CAISDSGTSGYNEQFF.

V gene TRBV7-9 combines with J gene TRBJ1-2, with D perhaps matching TRBD1 (6 bases). CDR3 length: 13 residues. CDR1 and CDR2 from the germline V gene are SEHNR and FQNEAQ (reference sequence). The V gene lost 5 bases and the J gene lost 4 bases, with 11 bases spanning the gap. CDR3 residues: CASSPDRPYGYTF. Here the CDR3 DNA reads TGTGCCAGCAGCCCAGACAGGCCCTATGGCTACACCTTC.

This clone has a single count. The gene calls are TRBV3-1 (or the pseudogene TRBV3-2) and TRBJ2-5; D is undetermined. The V gene lost 0 bases and the J gene lost 12 bases, with 11 bases spanning the gap. The CDR3 sequence is 12 residues long. CDR1 LGHDT and CDR2 YNNKEL come from the germline V gene (reference sequence). CDR3 residues: CASSQDFGWEYF. DNA of the CDR3: TGTGCCAGCAGCCAAGATTTCGGGTGGGAGTACTTC.

J is TRBJ1-6 and V is TRBV18; TRBD1 aligns across 8 bases. The CDR3 has 16 residues. Trimming at V came to 3 bases and at J to 9 bases, leaving 10 bases not matched to a gene. Germline CDR1 KGHSH, CDR2 LQKENI. CDR3 sequence (DNA): TGTGCCAGCTCACCTACCGGACAGGGAACAGCTTCACCCCTCCACTTT. Protein sequence: CASSPTGQGTASPLHF.

The rearrangement links TRBV9 to TRBJ2-3, with 10 bases lining up with TRBD2. This CDR3 is built from 16 residues. V trimming: 4 bases; J trimming: 0 bases; junction bases outside the gene matches: 5. In germline, CDR1 is SGDLS, CDR2 YYNGEE. The CDR3 spells CASSPLAGVSTDTQYF. Here the CDR3 DNA reads TGTGCCAGCAGCCCTCTAGCGGGAGTTAGCACAGATACGCAGTATTTT.

V and J are TRBV5-1 and TRBJ2-3, with 8 bases lining up with TRBD2. Germline lookup yields CDR1 SGHRS and CDR2 YFSETQ. This CDR3 contains 16 residues. The V gene end was trimmed by 0 bases and the J gene end by 2 bases; junction bases not matched to a gene: 5. The CDR3 sequence is CASSLGAGGNTDTQYF. CDR3 DNA sequence: TGCGCCAGCAGCTTGGGGGCGGGAGGCAACACAGATACGCAGTATTTT.

The rearrangement links TRBV20-1 to TRBJ1-1; no firm D call. CDR1 and CDR2 from the germline V gene are DFQATT and SNEGSKA (reference sequence). The V end lost 2 bases, the J end lost 3 bases, and 4 bases lay between the germline ends. CDR3 length: 11 residues. CDR3 residues: CSARLDTEAFF. As DNA, the CDR3 is TGCAGTGCTAGACTCGACACTGAAGCTTTCTTT.

The J gene is TRBJ1-1, the V gene TRBV9; no definite D call. Germline CDR1 and CDR2: SGDLS and YYNGEE. The CDR3 extends over 15 amino acids. V lost 2 bases, J lost 0 bases, and 11 bases lay in between. CDR3 sequence (DNA): TGTGCCAGCAGCGTGCTCGACAACATGAACACTGAAGCTTTCTTT. Its protein is CASSVLDNMNTEAFF. The full variable domain, completed using reference TRBV9 and TRBJ1-1, is DSGVTQTPKHLITATGQRVTLRCSPRSGDLSVYWYQQSLDQGLQFLIQYYNGEERAKGNILERFSAQQFPDLHSELNLSSLELGDSALYFCASSVLDNMNTEAFFGQGTRLTVV.

The chain recombines TRBV6-5 with TRBJ2-7; possible D gene TRBD1, 5 bases. The CDR3 sequence is 15 residues long. Trimming removed 2 bases at V and 2 bases at J, with 13 bases between. CDR1 and CDR2 from the germline V gene are MNHEY and SVGAGI. CDR3 amino acids: CASSYGQGGPYEQYF. The CDR3 nucleotides are TGTGCCAGCAGTTACGGGCAGGGTGGGCCCTACGAGCAGTACTTC.

V is TRBV28 and J is TRBJ1-2; 12 bases align to TRBD1. The CDR3 totals 15 residues. V was pared by 6 bases and J by 4 bases, with 6 bases of the junction left unmatched. Germline V gene data show CDR1 as MDHEN and CDR2 as SYDVKM. The CDR3 loop reads CASSVPGQGAYGYTF. CDR3 sequence (DNA): TGTGCCAGCAGCGTACCGGGACAGGGGGCCTATGGCTACACCTTC.

The chain combines TRBV5-4 with TRBJ2-2, with 10 bases aligning to TRBD2. V gave up 4 bases and J gave up 5 bases; unmatched junction bases: 5. The CDR3 consists of 15 residues. CDR1 is SGHNT, CDR2 YYREEE, per germline (reference sequence). CDR3 residues: CASSPRLAGTGELFF. Written as DNA, the CDR3 is TGTGCCAGCAGCCCCCGACTAGCGGGTACCGGGGAGCTGTTTTTT.

The rearrangement uses TRBV30 and TRBJ1-1, with 7 positions matching TRBD1. The germline V gene encodes CDR1 GTSNPN and CDR2 SVGIG (reference sequence). The CDR3 is 13 residues long. The junction had 2 bases not matched to a gene; V was cut back by 1 base and J by 3 bases. The CDR3 loop is CAWSAGTDTEAFF. The CDR3, as DNA: TGTGCCTGGAGTGCGGGGACAGACACTGAAGCTTTCTTT. Together with reference TRBV30 and TRBJ1-1, the CDR3 gives the full variable domain: SQTIHQWPATLVQPVGSPLSLECTVEGTSNPNLYWYRQAAGRGLQLLFYSVGIGQISSEVPQNLSASRPQDRQFILSSKKLLLSDSGFYLCAWSAGTDTEAFFGQGTRLTVV.

The chain joins TRBV5-4 to TRBJ1-2, with TRBD1 as a possible D gene (6 bases). V lost 1 base and J 9 bases, leaving 13 bases between the germline ends. This CDR3 is built from 13 residues. Germline CDR1 SGHNT, CDR2 YYREEE (reference sequence). CDR3 sequence: CASSLRGSDRYTF. DNA for the CDR3: TGTGCCAGCAGCTTGAGGGGGTCTGATCGCTACACCTTC.

This chain connects TRBV19 to TRBJ1-1; maybe TRBD1 (6 bases). CDR1 and CDR2 from the germline V gene are LNHDA and SQIVND (reference sequence). CDR3 size: 14 residues. Trimming shortened V by 7 bases and J by 3 bases, and 15 bases separated the two germline ends. The CDR3: CASKDRTGDTEAFF. CDR3 DNA sequence: TGTGCCAGTAAGGACAGAACTGGGGACACTGAAGCTTTCTTT.